This T cell receptor beta chain was profiled in a study of PD-1 blockade in mismatch repair-deficient tumors. On the study more broadly: Enrolled about 2013-2017, patients had progressing, pretreated mismatch repair-deficient cancers of 12 to 13 types. Whole-study findings and limits: Tumor-resident clones, often undetectable pretreatment in blood, expanded then contracted after pembrolizumab.

Trimming took 1 base from V and 0 from J, leaving 5 bases between them. The CDR3 is made up of 14 amino acids. The germline V gene has CDR1 SGHDT and CDR2 YYEEEE. Comment on this clone: Its cognate antigen is unknown.

Profiling relied on immunoSEQ multiplex PCR, and the TCRdb table lists in-frame clones only, not all of them. The sample shows 80,000 to 130,000 clones, over 75% of them seen only once. Mismatch repair deficiency was confirmed in all patients, by PCR or immunohistochemistry. The TCR-sequenced patients were a few responders to pembrolizumab. V gene TRBV5-6 combines with J gene TRBJ1-3; unclear D gene. This TCR derives from an adult with mismatch repair-deficient cancer. The input for sequencing was peripheral blood, taken 35 to 37 weeks after starting pembrolizumab. The CDR3 sequence is CASSLRVSGNTIYF. CDR3 in DNA: TGTGCCAGCAGCTTGCGGGTCTCTGGAAACACCATATATTTT.